These 5 T cell receptor beta chains were sequenced from one sample in a study of blood T cell repertoires in COVID-19. Sequencing was performed with immunoSEQ multiplex PCR; in TCRdb, only in-frame clones are kept and a portion is missing. The table lists roughly 200,000 clones, about 83% of them singletons. Sequences were obtained from peripheral blood. The receptors come from a woman aged 25 to 39 with COVID-19, enrolled during active disease.

This rearrangement joins TRBV5-4 to TRBJ1-4, with TRBD1 identical over 8 bases. Germline-derived CDR1 and CDR2 are SGHNT and YYREEE (reference sequence). This CDR3 has 14 amino acids. Unmatched junction bases numbered 7, after V lost 4 bases and J lost 8 bases. This CDR3 reads CASSPGQGGEKLFF. The DNA for the CDR3 is TGTGCCAGCAGCCCAGGACAGGGTGGGGAAAAACTGTTTTTT.

This clone was seen once. The rearrangement uses TRBV27 and TRBJ1-2; TRBD1 aligns across 10 bases. The CDR3 covers 13 residues. The germline V gene encodes CDR1 MNHEY and CDR2 SMNVEV (reference sequence). Germline trimming cut 8 bases from V and 2 bases from J; bases unmatched to any gene: 2. The CDR3 nucleotides read TGTGCCAGCCGGACAGGGGGGAACTATGGCTACACCTTC. It codes for CASRTGGNYGYTF.

The V and J genes are TRBV5-1 and TRBJ2-3; perhaps TRBD1 as D (6 bases). The CDR3 covers 15 residues. Germline values: CDR1 SGHRS, CDR2 YFSETQ. V lost 0 bases and J 2 bases, leaving 10 bases between the germline ends. The DNA for the CDR3 is TGCGCCAGCAGCTTGGCCGGACAGTCCACAGATACGCAGTATTTT. Translation: CASSLAGQSTDTQYF.

The CDR3 bases are TGCAGCGTTGGGGACACCCTCCAAGAGACCCAGTACTTC. Encoded protein: CSVGDTLQETQYF. V and J are TRBV29-1 and TRBJ2-5; D perhaps matches TRBD1 (6 bases). This CDR3 is built from 13 residues. The V and J ends lost 4 bases and 1 base respectively, with 10 bases between them. In germline, CDR1 is SQVTM, CDR2 ANQGSEA. The full variable domain, with the rest looked up from reference TRBV29-1 and TRBJ2-5, is SAVISQKPSRDICQRGTSLTIQCQVDSQVTMMFWYRQQPGQSLTLIATANQGSEATYESGFVIDKFPISRPNLTFSTLTVSNMSPEDSSIYLCSVGDTLQETQYFGPGTRLLVL.

V gene TRBV7-8 combines with J gene TRBJ2-2; 7 nucleotides line up with TRBD2. Germline V gene data show CDR1 as SGHVS and CDR2 as FQNEAQ. The J segment lost 3 bases and the V segment lost 5 bases, leaving 9 bases of the junction unmatched. This CDR3 is built from 16 residues. The DNA of the CDR3 is TGTGCCAGCAGCCGAGACCTAGCGGTCGACACCGGGGAGCTGTTTTTT. It yields the protein CASSRDLAVDTGELFF.